The 18 T cell receptor beta chains below all came from one sample that was sequenced in a study of blood T cells in healthy people across ages. With a J-beta primer mix and a sample-barcoded 5' primer, a second PCR ran about 7 to 12 cycles. Each CDR3 protein is one row after TCRdb ran MiXCR on the 5' RACE reads. The profile covers hundreds of thousands of distinct CDR3 sequences, with just over 55% appearing a single time and roughly 24% taken by the ten largest. Sequenced: blood. The receptors derive from a man aged 40-49 years in good health.

The rearrangement uses TRBV20-1 and TRBJ1-5; maybe TRBD1 (5 bases). V lost 3 bases, J lost 2 bases, and 11 bases lay in between. Looked up from germline, CDR1 is DFQATT and CDR2 is SNEGSKA (reference sequence). This CDR3 is 14 amino acids long. The CDR3 region is CSASTGTRNQPQHF. CDR3 DNA sequence: TGCAGTGCTAGTACGGGGACCCGCAATCAGCCCCAGCATTTT.

The CDR3 region has the DNA TGTGCCAGCAGTGGGGGACAGGGGGCTTCCAAAAACATTCAGTACTTC. Amino acid sequence: CASSGGQGASKNIQYF. V and J are TRBV27 and TRBJ2-4; 12 bases agree with TRBD1. The germline gives CDR1 MNHEY, CDR2 SMNVEV (reference sequence). CDR3 length: 16 amino acids. Trimming cost V 5 bases and J 2 bases; bases outside gene matches: 4.

The chain recombines TRBV3-1 with TRBJ1-2; TRBD1 is a possible D gene (6 bases). The CDR3 is 16 amino acids. V lost 1 base and J 1 base, leaving 13 bases between the germline ends. Germline V gene sequence: CDR1 LGHDT, CDR2 YNNKEL (reference sequence). The CDR3 coding sequence is TGTGCCAGCAGCCAAGTAGGGGGGTCGAGTAACTATGGCTACACCTTC. It encodes CASSQVGGSSNYGYTF.

This chain joins TRBV12-3 or TRBV12-4 and TRBJ1-4; 9 nucleotides align to TRBD1. Trimming took 6 bases from V and 7 from J; bases not matched to a gene: 9. The CDR3 has 15 amino acids. The CDR3 region has the DNA TGTGCCAGCAGGAGACCGGGGACAGGGCGTGAAAAACTGTTTTTT. It encodes CASRRPGTGREKLFF.

This clonotype was seen only a few times. The CDR3 DNA sequence: TGTGCCAGCAGCTTAGACAAGCCGGGCTCCTACGAGCAGTACTTC. Translation: CASSLDKPGSYEQYF. The V call is TRBV7-2, the J call TRBJ2-7; D is unresolved. The germline CDR1 and CDR2 sequences are SGHTA and FQGNSA. Trimming removed 1 base from V and 0 bases from J, with 10 bases in between. The CDR3 sequence is 15 residues long.

This clonotype showed up many times. A much larger clonotype is one base distant, so this may be a read error. The V call is TRBV6-2 or TRBV6-3, the J call TRBJ2-6; no definite D call. This CDR3 has 14 residues. Germline CDR1 MNHEY, CDR2 SVGEGT. Trimming stripped 8 bases from V and 0 bases from J, with 8 bases between. CDR3 sequence: CASRRGSGANVLTF. As DNA, the CDR3 is TGTGCCAGCCGGCGAGGCTCTGGGGCCAACGTCCTGACTTTC.

The V gene is TRBV3-1, the J gene TRBJ2-3; D unclear. Deletions cut 4 bases from V and 0 bases from J, with 17 bases between. The CDR3 is 17 residues long. Per the germline V gene, CDR1 is LGHDT and CDR2 is YNNKEL (reference sequence). Written as DNA, the CDR3 is TGTGCCAGCAGCCCAATGGGTAGGGTGGGTAGCACAGATACGCAGTATTTT. It codes for CASSPMGRVGSTDTQYF.

Comment on this clonotype: The germline gene is not matched at one end of the junction; a read error may be the cause. This chain joins TRBV7-2 and TRBJ2-3, with TRBD2 identical over 11 bases. The CDR3 is 17 residues long. Germline V gene sequence: CDR1 SGHTA, CDR2 FQGNSA. CDR3 loop: CASSLVPTSGGYNTRYF. Written as DNA, the CDR3 is TGTGCCAGCAGCTTGGTCCCAACTAGCGGGGGCTACAATACGCGGTATTTT.

The chain employs TRBV12-3 or TRBV12-4 and TRBJ1-2; D is uncertain. Deletions cut 1 base from V and 4 bases from J, with 4 bases between. The CDR3 extends over 12 amino acids. The CDR3 loop is CASSLERYGYTF. The CDR3 DNA sequence: TGTGCCAGCAGTTTAGAACGCTATGGCTACACCTTC.

This clonotype was seen a handful of times. The rearrangement uses TRBV20-1 and TRBJ2-3; D unclear. Germline CDR1 DFQATT, CDR2 SNEGSKA (reference sequence). V lost 3 bases to trimming and J lost 2 bases, with 9 bases between them. CDR3 length: 13 amino acids. CDR3 region: CSARDTNTDTQYF. The DNA of the CDR3 is TGCAGTGCTAGGGATACTAACACAGATACGCAGTATTTT.

This clonotype has only a few counts. The V call is TRBV3-1, the J call TRBJ2-1, with D hard to call. The ends were cut back, 0 bases at V and 10 bases at J, with 16 bases in the middle. There are 15 residues in the CDR3. In germline, CDR1 is LGHDT, CDR2 YNNKEL (reference sequence). CDR3 sequence reads: CASSQEDGWPPEQFF. In DNA, the CDR3 is TGTGCCAGCAGCCAAGAGGACGGATGGCCCCCAGAGCAGTTCTTC.

The chain has TRBV18 and TRBJ1-2; a possible D gene is TRBD1 (5 bases). This CDR3 contains 14 residues. Germline V gene lookup returns CDR1 KGHSH and CDR2 LQKENI. V lost 6 bases and J 3 bases, leaving 14 bases between the germline ends. CDR3 amino acids: CASSPEGRDYGYTF. The CDR3 bases are TGTGCCAGCTCTCCGGAGGGGAGGGACTATGGCTACACCTTC.

The CDR3 here is CASSSINRVDYEQYF. CDR3 nucleotide sequence: TGTGCCAGCAGCTCCATAAACAGGGTCGACTACGAGCAGTACTTC. The J gene is TRBJ2-7, the V gene TRBV7-9, with a weak D call TRBD1 (6 bases). The germline V and J ends were trimmed by 4 bases and 3 bases, with 16 bases remaining between them. This CDR3 is built from 15 residues. Germline V CDR1 and CDR2: SEHNR, FQNEAQ (reference sequence). Complete variable domain (other parts from reference TRBV7-9 and TRBJ2-7): DTGVSQNPRHKITKRGQNVTFRCDPISEHNRLYWYRQTLGQGPEFLTYFQNEAQLEKSRLLSDRFSAERPKGSFSTLEIQRTEQGDSAMYLCASSSINRVDYEQYFGPGTRLTVT.

The gene calls are TRBV5-1 and TRBJ2-1; 8 nucleotides line up with TRBD1. This CDR3 contains 15 residues. The V segment lost 4 bases and the J segment 7 bases; nucleotides outside the gene matches: 10. From germline, CDR1 is SGHRS and CDR2 YFSETQ. This chain's CDR3 is CASSGRMDRANEQFF. CDR3 in DNA: TGCGCCAGCAGCGGTCGTATGGACAGGGCGAATGAGCAGTTCTTC.

The chain has TRBV5-1 and TRBJ1-1; D is uncertain. Germline values: CDR1 SGHRS, CDR2 YFSETQ. Trimming took off 0 bases at V and 5 bases at J, with 11 bases between the two ends. The CDR3 loop spans 14 amino acids. CDR3 in amino acids: CASSLAMAGTEAFF. In DNA, the CDR3 is TGCGCCAGCAGCTTGGCCATGGCGGGGACTGAAGCTTTCTTT.

The sample holds a few counts of this clonotype. The gene calls are TRBV7-3 and TRBJ2-7, with D perhaps TRBD2 (6 bases). The assigned J gene may be wrong: the sequence end matches TRBJ2-5 better. The CDR3 contains 18 residues. CDR1 and CDR2 (germline): SGHTA, FQGTGA. The CDR3 nucleotides are TGTGCCAGCAGCTTATGGCCCCCCGGAGGGGCCCGGGAGGAGACCCAGTACTTC. It yields the protein CASSLWPPGGAREETQYF.

The chain couples TRBV3-1 to TRBJ2-1; the match to TRBD2 covers 7 bases. CDR1 is LGHDT and CDR2 is YNNKEL in the germline V gene (reference sequence). This CDR3 is built from 14 residues. Trimming at V came to 5 bases and at J to 8 bases, leaving 9 bases not matched to a gene. The CDR3 protein is CASSSTGTNDEQFF. The DNA of the CDR3 is TGTGCCAGCAGCAGTACCGGGACTAATGATGAGCAGTTCTTC.

J is TRBJ2-2 and V is TRBV29-1; unclear D gene. Trimming took 5 bases from V and 2 from J, leaving 9 bases between them. Germline V gene data show CDR1 as SQVTM and CDR2 as ANQGSEA. This CDR3 comprises 13 residues. The CDR3 is CSVSGVNTGELFF. The CDR3 DNA follows: TGCAGCGTTTCTGGTGTAAACACCGGGGAGCTGTTTTTT.